This T cell receptor (beta chain) originates from a study of ipilimumab plus nivolumab after autologous stem cell transplantation. Whole-study context: Median doses per patient: a few ipilimumab, about eight nivolumab. DLBCL patients had primary refractory or relapsed disease.

Patients got ipilimumab 1 mg/kg beginning 14 to 28 days post-transplant. The data were produced by immunoSEQ multiplex PCR, yet TCRdb's version contains in-frame clones alone and is incomplete. The table shows approximately 80,000 clones, with 83% occurring only once. Germline V gives CDR1 SGHDN, CDR2 FVKESK. The CDR3 is 15 residues long. The germline V and J ends were trimmed by 7 bases and 3 bases, with 18 bases remaining between them. The source was PBMCs, collected in a trial of ipilimumab plus nivolumab as post-transplant consolidation. This chain connects TRBV14 to TRBJ1-1; perhaps TRBD1 as D (6 bases). The clonotype originates from a male donor with diffuse large B-cell lymphoma. This CDR3 is CASKDSKIWDTEAFF. DNA of the CDR3: TGTGCCAGCAAGGACAGCAAAATATGGGACACTGAAGCTTTCTTT.